The T cell receptor (beta chain) under discussion was sequenced for a study of CD8+ T cells in alopecia areata. The study's findings and limits: Lesional scalp, especially alopecia totalis/universalis, showed higher clonality than normal scalp.

J gave up 2 bases and V 7 bases, and 7 bases lay outside the gene matches. The CDR3 sequence is 14 residues long. Germline assignment: CDR1 SGHAT and CDR2 FQNNGV. Investigators isolated RNA and reverse transcribed it into cDNA to act as the sequencing template. Clones were sequenced by immunoSEQ multiplex PCR, and TCRdb holds only the in-frame ones, with some missing. The sample yields roughly 14,000 clones, roughly three fifths seen once. Worth noting for this clone: The antigen remains unidentified.

Across 4 to 6 patients, CD4+ cells underwent sorting into CD25+CD127- cells. Investigators sorted PBMCs to obtain both CD4+ and CD8+ T cells. The material sequenced was CD4+ Tregs sorted from blood. This chain uses TRBV11-2 with TRBJ2-7, with TRBD1 matching 8 bases. The TCR comes from a human donor with alopecia areata. The CDR3 region has the DNA TGTGCCAGCACCTGGGACAGGAGGACCTACGAGCAGTACTTC. Encoded protein: CASTWDRRTYEQYF.